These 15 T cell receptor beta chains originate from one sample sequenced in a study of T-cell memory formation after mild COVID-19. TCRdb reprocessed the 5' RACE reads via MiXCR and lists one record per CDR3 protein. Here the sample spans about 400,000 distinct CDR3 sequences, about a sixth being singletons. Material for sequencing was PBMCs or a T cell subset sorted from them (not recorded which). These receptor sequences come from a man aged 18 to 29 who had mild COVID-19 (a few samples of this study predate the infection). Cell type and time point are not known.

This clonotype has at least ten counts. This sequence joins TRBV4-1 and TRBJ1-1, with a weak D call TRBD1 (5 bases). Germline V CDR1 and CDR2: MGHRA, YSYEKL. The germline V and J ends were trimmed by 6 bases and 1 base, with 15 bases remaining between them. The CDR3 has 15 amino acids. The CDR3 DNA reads TGCGCCAGCAGTCATCCCTGGGGGTCGAACACTGAAGCTTTCTTT. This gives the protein CASSHPWGSNTEAFF.

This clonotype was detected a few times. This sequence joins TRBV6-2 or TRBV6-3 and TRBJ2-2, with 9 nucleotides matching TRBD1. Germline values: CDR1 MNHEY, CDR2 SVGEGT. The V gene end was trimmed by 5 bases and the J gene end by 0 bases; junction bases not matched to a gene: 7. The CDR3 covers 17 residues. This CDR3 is CASSPQRDRANTGELFF. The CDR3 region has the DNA TGTGCCAGCAGTCCACAACGGGACAGGGCGAACACCGGGGAGCTGTTTTTT.

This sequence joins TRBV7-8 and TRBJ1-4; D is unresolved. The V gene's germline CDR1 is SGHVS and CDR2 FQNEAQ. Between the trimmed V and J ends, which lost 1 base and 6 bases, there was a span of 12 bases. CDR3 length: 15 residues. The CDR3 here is CASSLGLGSYEKLFF. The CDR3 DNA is TGTGCCAGCAGCTTAGGACTTGGATCGTATGAAAAACTGTTTTTT.

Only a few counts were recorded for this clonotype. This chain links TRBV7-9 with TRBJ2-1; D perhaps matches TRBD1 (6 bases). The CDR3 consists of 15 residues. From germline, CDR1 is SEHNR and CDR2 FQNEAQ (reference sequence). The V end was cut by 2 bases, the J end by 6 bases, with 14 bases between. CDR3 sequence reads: CASSLSQGMSNEQFF. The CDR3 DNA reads TGTGCCAGCAGCTTAAGCCAGGGGATGTCCAATGAGCAGTTCTTC.

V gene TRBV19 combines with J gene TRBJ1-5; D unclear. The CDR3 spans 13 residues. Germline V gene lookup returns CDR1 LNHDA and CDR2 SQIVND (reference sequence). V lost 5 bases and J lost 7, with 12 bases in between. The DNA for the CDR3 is TGTGCCAGTAGTGTTGCGATCAAACAGCCCCAGCATTTT. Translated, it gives CASSVAIKQPQHF.

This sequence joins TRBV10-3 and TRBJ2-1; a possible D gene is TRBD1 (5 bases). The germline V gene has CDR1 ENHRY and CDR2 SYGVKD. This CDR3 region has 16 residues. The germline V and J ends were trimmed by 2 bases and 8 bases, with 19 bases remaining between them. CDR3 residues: CAISEGASPNPHEQFF. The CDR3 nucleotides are TGTGCCATCAGTGAGGGGGCCTCCCCAAACCCACATGAGCAGTTCTTC.

The CDR3 DNA reads as TGTGCCAGCAGCGAGTGGGGACCTGGGAATTCACCCCTCCACTTT. As protein: CASSEWGPGNSPLHF. The J gene is TRBJ1-6, the V gene TRBV9, with TRBD1 as a possible D gene (5 bases). CDR3 size: 15 residues. V lost 3 bases and J lost 7, with 14 bases in between. Germline V CDR1 and CDR2: SGDLS, YYNGEE.

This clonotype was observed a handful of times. In DNA form, the CDR3 reads TGTGCCAGCAGTTTTCTAGGGGGGTCTTCACCCCTCCACTTT. Translating gives CASSFLGGSSPLHF. The chain uses TRBV12-3 or TRBV12-4 and TRBJ1-6; maybe TRBD1 (6 bases). The CDR3 is 14 residues long. The V end was cut by 3 bases, the J end by 9 bases, with 12 bases between.

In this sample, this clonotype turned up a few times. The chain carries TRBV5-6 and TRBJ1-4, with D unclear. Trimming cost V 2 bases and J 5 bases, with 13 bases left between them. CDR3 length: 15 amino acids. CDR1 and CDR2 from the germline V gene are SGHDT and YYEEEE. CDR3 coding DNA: TGTGCCAGCAGCTTAGTGGTCCAGTCGAATGAAAAACTGTTTTTT. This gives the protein CASSLVVQSNEKLFF.

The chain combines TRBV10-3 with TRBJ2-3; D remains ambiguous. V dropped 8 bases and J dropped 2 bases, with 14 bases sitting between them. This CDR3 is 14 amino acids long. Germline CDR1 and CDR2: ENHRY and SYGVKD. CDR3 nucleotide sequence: TGTGCCATCGGGGAAACCGGAATCACAGATACGCAGTATTTT. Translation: CAIGETGITDTQYF.

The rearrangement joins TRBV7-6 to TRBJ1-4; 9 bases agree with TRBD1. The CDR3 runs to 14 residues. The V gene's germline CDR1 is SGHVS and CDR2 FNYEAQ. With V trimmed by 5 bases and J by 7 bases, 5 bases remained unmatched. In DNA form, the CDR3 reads TGTGCCAGCAGCCCCGGGACAGGGTTTGAAAAACTGTTTTTT. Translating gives CASSPGTGFEKLFF.

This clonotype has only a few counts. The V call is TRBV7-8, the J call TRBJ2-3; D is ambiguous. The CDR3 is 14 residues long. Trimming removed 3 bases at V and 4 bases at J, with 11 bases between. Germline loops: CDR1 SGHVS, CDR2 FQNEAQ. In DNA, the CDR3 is TGTGCCAGCAGCTTTCTCCTTGACCCAGATACGCAGTATTTT. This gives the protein CASSFLLDPDTQYF. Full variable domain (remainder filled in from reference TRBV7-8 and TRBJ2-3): GAGVSQSPRYKVAKRGQDVALRCDPISGHVSLFWYQQALGQGPEFLTYFQNEAQLDKSGLPSDRFFAERPEGSVSTLKIQRTQQEDSAVYLCASSFLLDPDTQYFGPGTRLTVL.

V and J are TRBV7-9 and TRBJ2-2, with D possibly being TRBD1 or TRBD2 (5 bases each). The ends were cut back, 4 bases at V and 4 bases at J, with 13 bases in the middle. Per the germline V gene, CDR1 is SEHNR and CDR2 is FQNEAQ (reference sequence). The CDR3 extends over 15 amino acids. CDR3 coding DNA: TGTGCCAGCAGCTCTCCGGGACGTACCACCGGGGAGCTGTTTTTT. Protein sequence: CASSSPGRTTGELFF.

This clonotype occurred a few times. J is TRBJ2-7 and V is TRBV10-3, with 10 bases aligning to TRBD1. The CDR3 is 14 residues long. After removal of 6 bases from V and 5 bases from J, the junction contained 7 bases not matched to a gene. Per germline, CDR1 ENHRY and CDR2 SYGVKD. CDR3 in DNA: TGTGCCATCAGACCGGGACAGGGGATCCACGAGCAGTACTTC. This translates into CAIRPGQGIHEQYF.

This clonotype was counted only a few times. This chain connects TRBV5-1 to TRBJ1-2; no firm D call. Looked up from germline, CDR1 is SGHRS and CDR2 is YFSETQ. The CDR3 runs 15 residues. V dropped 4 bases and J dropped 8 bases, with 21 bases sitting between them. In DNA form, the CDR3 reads TGCGCCAGCAGCCCGGAATCTTATTTCTCGTACGGCTACACCTTC. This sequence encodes CASSPESYFSYGYTF.